This TCR beta chain appears in the sequencing data of a study of STAT3 mutations in large granular lymphocyte leukemia. Study findings and constraints: TCR clonotype switching after therapy occurred in about 30% of the 18 patients. In several patients, dominant TCR clone burden exceeded STAT3 mutant burden, suggesting STAT3 mutation arose secondarily. At least one immunodominant TCR beta clonotype appeared in every T-cell large granular lymphocyte leukemia patient. Differing intervals and regimens complicate linking therapy response to clone burden.

Points on this clone: Antigen: not known.

This CDR3 contains 13 residues. V was pared by 5 bases and J by 5 bases, with 12 bases between. Germline V gene lookup returns CDR1 KGHSH and CDR2 LQKENI. TCRbeta libraries averaged around 40,000 productive templates per sample. Sequenced by immunoSEQ multiplex PCR; TCRdb stores in-frame clones only, minus some. This table has 15,000 or so clones, around 85% appearing once. The receptor's source is a man aged 55-75 years with T-cell large granular lymphocyte leukemia. Some clones in this sample may be carry-over from other donors' samples. This sequence joins TRBV18 and TRBJ1-1; D uncertain. The material sequenced was peripheral blood mononuclear cells. Written as DNA, the CDR3 is TGTGCCAGCTCAACCAATCGGGAGACTGAAGCTTTCTTT. Translation: CASSTNRETEAFF. Using reference TRBV18 and TRBJ1-1 for the parts outside the CDR3, the full variable domain is NAGVMQNPRHLVRRRGQEARLRCSPMKGHSHVYWYRQLPEEGLKFMVYLQKENIIDESGMPKERFSAEFPKEGPSILRIQQVVRGDSAAYFCASSTNRETEAFFGQGTRLTVV.